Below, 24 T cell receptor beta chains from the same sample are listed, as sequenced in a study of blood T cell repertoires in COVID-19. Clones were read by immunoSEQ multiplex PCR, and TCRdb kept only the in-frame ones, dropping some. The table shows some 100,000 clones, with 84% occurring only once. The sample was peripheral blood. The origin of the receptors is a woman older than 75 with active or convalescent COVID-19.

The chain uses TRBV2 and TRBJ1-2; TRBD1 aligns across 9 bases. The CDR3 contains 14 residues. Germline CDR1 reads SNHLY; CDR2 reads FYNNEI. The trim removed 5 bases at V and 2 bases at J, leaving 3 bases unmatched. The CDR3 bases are TGTGCCAGCAGTCCCGGGACAGGGAACTATGGCTACACCTTC. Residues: CASSPGTGNYGYTF.

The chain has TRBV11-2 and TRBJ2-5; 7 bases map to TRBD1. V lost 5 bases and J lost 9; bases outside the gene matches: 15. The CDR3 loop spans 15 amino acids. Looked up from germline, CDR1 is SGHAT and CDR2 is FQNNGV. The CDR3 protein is CASSPRTGGLGSQYF. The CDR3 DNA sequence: TGTGCCAGCAGCCCGCGGACAGGCGGACTTGGGTCCCAGTACTTC.

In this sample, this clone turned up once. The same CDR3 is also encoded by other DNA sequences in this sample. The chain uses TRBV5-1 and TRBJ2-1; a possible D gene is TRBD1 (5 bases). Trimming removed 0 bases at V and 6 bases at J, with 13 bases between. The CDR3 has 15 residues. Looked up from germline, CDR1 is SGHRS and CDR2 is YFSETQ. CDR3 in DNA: TGCGCCAGCAGCTTGGCCTCGCAGGGTGGCAATGAGCAGTTCTTC. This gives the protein CASSLASQGGNEQFF. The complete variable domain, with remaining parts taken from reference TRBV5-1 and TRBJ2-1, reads KAGVTQTPRYLIKTRGQQVTLSCSPISGHRSVSWYQQTPGQGLQFLFEYFSETQRNKGNFPGRFSGRQFSNSRSEMNVSTLELGDSALYLCASSLASQGGNEQFFGPGTRLTVL.

The CDR3 DNA sequence: TGTGCCAGCAGCGTAGCTGGACAGGCCTACAATGAGCAGTTCTTC. Its translation: CASSVAGQAYNEQFF. V gene TRBV9 combines with J gene TRBJ2-1; 7 nucleotides align to TRBD1. V dropped 0 bases and J dropped 2; count of bases not matched to a gene: 2. The CDR3 is made up of 15 amino acids. Germline assignment: CDR1 SGDLS and CDR2 YYNGEE.

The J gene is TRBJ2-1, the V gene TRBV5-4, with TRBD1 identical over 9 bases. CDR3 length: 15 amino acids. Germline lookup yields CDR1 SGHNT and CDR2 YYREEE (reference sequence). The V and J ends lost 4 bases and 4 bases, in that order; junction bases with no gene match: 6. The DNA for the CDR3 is TGTGCCAGCAGCCTTACAGGGGGCGCATACAATGAGCAGTTCTTC. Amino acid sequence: CASSLTGGAYNEQFF.

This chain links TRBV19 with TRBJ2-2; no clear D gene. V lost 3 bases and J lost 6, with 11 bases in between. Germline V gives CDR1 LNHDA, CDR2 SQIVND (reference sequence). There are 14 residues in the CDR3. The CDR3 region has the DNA TGTGCCAGTAGTATCATACCGTCGGCCGGGGAGCTGTTTTTT. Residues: CASSIIPSAGELFF.

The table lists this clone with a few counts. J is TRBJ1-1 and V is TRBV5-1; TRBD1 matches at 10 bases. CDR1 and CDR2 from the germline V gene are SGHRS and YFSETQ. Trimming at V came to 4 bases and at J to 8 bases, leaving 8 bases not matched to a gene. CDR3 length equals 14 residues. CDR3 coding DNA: TGCGCCAGCAGCCGTCAGGGACAGGGGACCGAAGCTTTCTTT. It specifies CASSRQGQGTEAFF.

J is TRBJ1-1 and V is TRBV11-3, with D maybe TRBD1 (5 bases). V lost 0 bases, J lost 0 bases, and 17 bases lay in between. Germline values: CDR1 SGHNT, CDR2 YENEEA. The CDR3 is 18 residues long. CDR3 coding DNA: TGTGCCAGCAGCTTAGAAGTACACTTCAGGGACTTGAACACTGAAGCTTTCTTT. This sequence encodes CASSLEVHFRDLNTEAFF.

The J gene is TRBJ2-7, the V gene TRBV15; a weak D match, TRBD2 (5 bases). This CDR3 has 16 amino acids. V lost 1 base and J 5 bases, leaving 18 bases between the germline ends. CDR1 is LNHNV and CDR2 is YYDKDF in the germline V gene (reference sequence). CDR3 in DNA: TGTGCCACCAGCAGAGCGGATACGTATGGAGGCCACGAGCAGTACTTC. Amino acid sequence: CATSRADTYGGHEQYF.

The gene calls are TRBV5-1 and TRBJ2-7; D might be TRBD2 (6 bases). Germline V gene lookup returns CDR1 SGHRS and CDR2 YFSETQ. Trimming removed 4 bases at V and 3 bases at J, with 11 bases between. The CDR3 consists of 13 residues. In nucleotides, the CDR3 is TGCGCCAGCAGCAATCAAGCGGGCTACGAGCAGTACTTC. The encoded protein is CASSNQAGYEQYF.

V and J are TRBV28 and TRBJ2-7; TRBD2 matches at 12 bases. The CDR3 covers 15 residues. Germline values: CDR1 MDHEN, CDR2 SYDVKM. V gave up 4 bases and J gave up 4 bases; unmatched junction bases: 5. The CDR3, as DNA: TGTGCCAGCAGTTCACTAGCGGGAGGATATTACGAGCAGTACTTC. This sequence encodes CASSSLAGGYYEQYF.

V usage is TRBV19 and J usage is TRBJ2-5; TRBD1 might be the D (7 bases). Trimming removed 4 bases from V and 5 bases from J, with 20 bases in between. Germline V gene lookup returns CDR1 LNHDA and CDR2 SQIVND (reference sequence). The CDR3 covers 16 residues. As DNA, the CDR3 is TGTGCCAGTAGTACCGGAGGGGGCCTATCCTCGGAGACCCAGTACTTC. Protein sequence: CASSTGGGLSSETQYF.

The CDR3 region has the DNA TGTGCTAGTGGTATCCACAGGGCCAGCTCCTACAATGAGCAGTTCTTC. It is translated as CASGIHRASSYNEQFF. This chain connects TRBV12-5 to TRBJ2-1; TRBD1 is a possible D gene (6 bases). This CDR3 region has 16 residues. Per the germline V gene, CDR1 is LGHNT and CDR2 is FRNRAP. V lost 5 bases and J lost 0, with 14 bases in between.

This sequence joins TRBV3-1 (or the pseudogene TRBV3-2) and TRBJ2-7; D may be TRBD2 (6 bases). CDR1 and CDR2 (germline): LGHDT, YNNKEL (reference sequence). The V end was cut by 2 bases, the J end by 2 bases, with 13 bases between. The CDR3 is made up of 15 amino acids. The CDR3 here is CASSQTRRGPYEQYF. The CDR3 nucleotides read TGTGCCAGCAGCCAAACGAGGCGGGGCCCCTACGAGCAGTACTTC.

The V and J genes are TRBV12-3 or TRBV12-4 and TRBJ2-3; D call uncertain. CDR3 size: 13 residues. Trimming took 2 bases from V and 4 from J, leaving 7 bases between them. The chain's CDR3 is CASSLIAPDTQYF. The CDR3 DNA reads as TGTGCCAGCAGTTTAATAGCCCCAGATACGCAGTATTTT.

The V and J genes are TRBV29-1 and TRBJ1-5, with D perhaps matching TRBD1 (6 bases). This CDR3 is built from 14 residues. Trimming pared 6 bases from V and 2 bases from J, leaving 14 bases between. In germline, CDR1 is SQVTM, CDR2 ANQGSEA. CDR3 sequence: CSVAQGSGNQPQHF. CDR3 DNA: TGCAGCGTGGCGCAGGGGAGCGGCAATCAGCCCCAGCATTTT. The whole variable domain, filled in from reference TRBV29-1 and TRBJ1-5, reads SAVISQKPSRDICQRGTSLTIQCQVDSQVTMMFWYRQQPGQSLTLIATANQGSEATYESGFVIDKFPISRPNLTFSTLTVSNMSPEDSSIYLCSVAQGSGNQPQHFGDGTRLSIL.

The CDR3 DNA is TGTGCCAGCACCCTACTAGCGGCAGATTACAATGAGCAGTTCTTC. Protein product: CASTLLAADYNEQFF. V usage is TRBV5-4 and J usage is TRBJ2-1; TRBD2 agrees at 8 bases. The CDR3 runs to 15 residues. Germline CDR1 is SGHNT and CDR2 is YYREEE (reference sequence). Unmatched junction bases numbered 9, after V lost 6 bases and J lost 4 bases.

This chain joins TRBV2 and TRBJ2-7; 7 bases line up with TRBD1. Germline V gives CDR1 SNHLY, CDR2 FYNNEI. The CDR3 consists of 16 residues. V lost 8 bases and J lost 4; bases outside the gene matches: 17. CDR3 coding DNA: TGTGCCAGCGTTAAAGAACAGGGGATAAGAAAATACGAGCAGTACTTC. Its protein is CASVKEQGIRKYEQYF.

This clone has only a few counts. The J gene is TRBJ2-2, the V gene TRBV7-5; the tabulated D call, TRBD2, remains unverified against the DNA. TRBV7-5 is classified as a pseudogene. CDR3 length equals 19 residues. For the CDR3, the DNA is TGTGCCAGAAGCTGTTTCCCGGGTCTAGCGGGCGCGAACACCGGGGAGCTGTTTTTT. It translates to CARSCFPGLAGANTGELFF.

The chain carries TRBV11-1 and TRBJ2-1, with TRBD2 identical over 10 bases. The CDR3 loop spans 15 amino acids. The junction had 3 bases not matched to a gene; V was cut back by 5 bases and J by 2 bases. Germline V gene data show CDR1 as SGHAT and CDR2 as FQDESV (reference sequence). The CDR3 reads CASSTGTSAYNEQFF. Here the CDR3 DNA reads TGTGCCAGCAGCACCGGGACTAGCGCCTACAATGAGCAGTTCTTC. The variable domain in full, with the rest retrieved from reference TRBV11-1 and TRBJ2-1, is EAEVAQSPRYKITEKSQAVAFWCDPISGHATLYWYRQILGQGPELLVQFQDESVVDDSQLPKDRFSAERLKGVDSTLKIQPAELGDSAMYLCASSTGTSAYNEQFFGPGTRLTVL.

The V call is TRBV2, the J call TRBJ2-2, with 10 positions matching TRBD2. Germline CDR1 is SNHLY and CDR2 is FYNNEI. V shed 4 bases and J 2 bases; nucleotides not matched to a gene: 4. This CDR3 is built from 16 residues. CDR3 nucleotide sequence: TGTGCCAGCAGTGGACGGACTAGCGGAAACACCGGGGAGCTGTTTTTT. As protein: CASSGRTSGNTGELFF.

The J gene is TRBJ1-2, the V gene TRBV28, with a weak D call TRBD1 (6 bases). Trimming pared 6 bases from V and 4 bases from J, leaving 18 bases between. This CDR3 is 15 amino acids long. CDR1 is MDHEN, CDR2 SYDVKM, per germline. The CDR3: CASRTANAGVYGYTF. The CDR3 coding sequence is TGTGCCAGCAGGACCGCCAATGCAGGGGTCTATGGCTACACCTTC.

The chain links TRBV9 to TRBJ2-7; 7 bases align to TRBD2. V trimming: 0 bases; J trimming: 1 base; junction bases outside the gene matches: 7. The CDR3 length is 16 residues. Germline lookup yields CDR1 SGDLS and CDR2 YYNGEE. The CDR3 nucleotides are TGTGCCAGCAGCGTAGCGGGGACTATGCCGTCCTACGAGCAGTACTTC. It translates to CASSVAGTMPSYEQYF.

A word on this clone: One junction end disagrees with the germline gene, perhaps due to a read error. CDR3 nucleotides: TGTGCCAGCAGCCCTGGGATAGCGGGAGGTGGGCTCTTC. Protein product: CASSPGIAGGGLF. This chain connects TRBV11-1 to TRBJ2-1, with 10 bases lining up with TRBD2. This CDR3 comprises 13 residues. Germline values: CDR1 SGHAT, CDR2 FQDESV (reference sequence).